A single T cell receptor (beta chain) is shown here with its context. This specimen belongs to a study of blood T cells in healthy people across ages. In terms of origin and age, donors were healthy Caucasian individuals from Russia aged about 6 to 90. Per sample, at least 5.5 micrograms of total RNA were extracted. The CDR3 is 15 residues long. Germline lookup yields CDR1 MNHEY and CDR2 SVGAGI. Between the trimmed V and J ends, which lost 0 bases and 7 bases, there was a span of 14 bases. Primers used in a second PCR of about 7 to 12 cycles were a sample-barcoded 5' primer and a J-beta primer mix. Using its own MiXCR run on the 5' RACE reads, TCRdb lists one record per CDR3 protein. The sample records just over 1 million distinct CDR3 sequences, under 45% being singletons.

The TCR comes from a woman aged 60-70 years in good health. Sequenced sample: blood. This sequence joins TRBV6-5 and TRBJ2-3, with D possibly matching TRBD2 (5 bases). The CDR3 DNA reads TGTGCCAGCAGTTACTCGGGAGCGGAGATGAATACGCAGTATTTT. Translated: CASSYSGAEMNTQYF.